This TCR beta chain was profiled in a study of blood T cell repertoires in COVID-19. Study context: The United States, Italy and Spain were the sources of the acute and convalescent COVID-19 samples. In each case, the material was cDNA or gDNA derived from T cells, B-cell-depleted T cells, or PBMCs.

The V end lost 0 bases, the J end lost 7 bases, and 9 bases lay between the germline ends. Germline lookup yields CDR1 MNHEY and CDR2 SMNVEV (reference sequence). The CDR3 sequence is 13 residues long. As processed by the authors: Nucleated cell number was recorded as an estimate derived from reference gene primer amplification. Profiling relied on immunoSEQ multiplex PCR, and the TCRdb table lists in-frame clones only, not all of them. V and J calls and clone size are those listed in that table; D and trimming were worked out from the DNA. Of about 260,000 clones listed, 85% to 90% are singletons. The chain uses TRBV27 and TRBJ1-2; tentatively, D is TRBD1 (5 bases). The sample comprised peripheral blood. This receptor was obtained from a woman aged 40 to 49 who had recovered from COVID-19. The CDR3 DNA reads TGTGCCAGCAGTTTATCGCGGGGGTTTGGCTACACCTTC. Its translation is CASSLSRGFGYTF.